The rows below give T cell receptor beta chains drawn from one sample of a study of blood T cells in healthy people across ages. One entry per CDR3 protein, called by TCRdb with MiXCR from the 5' RACE reads. The data show 600,000 to 650,000 distinct CDR3 sequences, roughly three fifths seen once. The sample consisted of blood. These receptors all come from a man aged 55 to 70 in good health. The CDR3 runs from the conserved cysteine through the conserved F or W. The D gene is left open where the match is weak. Part of the rows lack a size; the others show once, few, many or a class for expanded clones.

TRBJ2-7,NA,TRBV5-1,TRBD2,TGCGCCAGCAGCTTCCGGGCTAGCGGGGGGCCTCCCTACGAGCAGTACTTC,CASSFRASGGPPYEQYF
TRBJ2-1,NA,TRBV10-3,TRBD2,TGTACCATCAGTGAGGATCCTCTGGGACTAGCGGACAATGAGCAGTTCTTC,CTISEDPLGLADNEQFF
TRBJ1-5,once,TRBV27,NA,TGTGCCAGCAGTCGGGGACGGTATAGCAATCAGCCCCAGCATTTT,CASSRGRYSNQPQHF
TRBJ1-1,NA,TRBV20-1,NA,TGCAGTGCTAGAGCATCAGGGTGGACTGAAGCTTTCTTT,CSARASGWTEAFF
TRBJ2-4,NA,TRBV2,NA,TGTGCCAGCAGCGCCGACGGGAAGGGAAGGCAGTACTTC,CASSADGKGRQYF
TRBJ2-5,NA,TRBV7-6,NA,TGTGCCAGCAGCTTAGCGCAGAGGGAGACCCAGTACTTC,CASSLAQRETQYF
TRBJ2-1,NA,TRBV7-9,NA,TGTGCCAGCAGTGGACAAGCCGCGGATGAGCAGTTCTTC,CASSGQAADEQFF
TRBJ2-1,NA,TRBV12-3/TRBV12-4,TRBD2,TGTGCCAGCAGTTTAGTCGGGGGGGCACACAATGAGCAGTTCTTC,CASSLVGGAHNEQFF
TRBJ1-2,NA,TRBV3-1,NA,TGTGCCAGCAGCCAAGCCCGTGGTCGGACAGAAGGCGGCTACACCTTC,CASSQARGRTEGGYTF
TRBJ2-5,NA,TRBV12-3/TRBV12-4,NA,TGTGCCAGCAGTTTTTGGCGGGGAGGTGAGACCCAGTACTTC,CASSFWRGGETQYF
TRBJ2-4,NA,TRBV2,NA,TGTGCCAGCAGTAGCAGGGGAGCCAAAAACATTCAGTACTTC,CASSSRGAKNIQYF
TRBJ2-1,NA,TRBV15,NA,TGTGCCACCAGCAGAGTTCCCCCGAATGAGCAGTTCTTC,CATSRVPPNEQFF
TRBJ1-4,NA,TRBV11-2,NA,TGTGCCAGCAGCTTACCTAGGACAGCTGCAACTAATGAAAAACTGTTTTTT,CASSLPRTAATNEKLFF
TRBJ2-7,once,TRBV12-3/TRBV12-4,TRBD1,TGTGCCAGCAGCCCCGGGACAGGGAATCTGTACGAGCAGTACTTC,CASSPGTGNLYEQYF
TRBJ2-5,few,TRBV3-1,TRBD2,TGTGCCAGCAGCCCCCCGACTAGCGACGAGACCCAGTACTTC,CASSPPTSDETQYF
TRBJ1-2,NA,TRBV10-3,NA,TGTGCCATCAGTGAGGACAGAGATTATGGCTACACCTTC,CAISEDRDYGYTF
TRBJ2-1,NA,TRBV20-1,NA,TGCAGTGCTGGCCCATGGGGGTCCCCATACAATGAGCAGTTCTTC,CSAGPWGSPYNEQFF
TRBJ2-7,NA,TRBV5-1,NA,TGCGCCAGCAGCTTGGACAGGGCCGGGGGTACCCAGTACTTC,CASSLDRAGGTQYF
TRBJ2-5,NA,TRBV7-9,TRBD1,TGTGCCAGCAGCTTATTTTACAGGGGACATAGGGGGACCCAGTACTTC,CASSLFYRGHRGTQYF
TRBJ2-5,NA,TRBV10-3,TRBD2,TGTGCCGGTAGCGGGGACACGTACCAAGAGACCCAGTACTTC,CAGSGDTYQETQYF
TRBJ2-7,NA,TRBV3-1,NA,TGTGCCAGCAGCCAAGATCCCGCGCGGGGGCGCGAGCAGTACTTC,CASSQDPARGREQYF
TRBJ2-7,NA,TRBV2,NA,TGTGCCAGCAGTACGGACATTTCCTACGAGCAGTACTTC,CASSTDISYEQYF
TRBJ2-2,NA,TRBV25-1,TRBD2,TGTGCCAGCAGTTCCCAGAGGGCGGGGGGAGCCGGGGGGCTGTTTTTT,CASSSQRAGGAGGLFF
TRBJ2-5,NA,TRBV14,NA,TGTGCCAGCAGCCCAAGGATCGGTGGGACCCAGTACTTC,CASSPRIGGTQYF
TRBJ2-6,NA,TRBV7-9,TRBD2,TGTGCCAGCAGCGGGGGGGCTGGGGCCAACGTCCTGACTTTC,CASSGGAGANVLTF
TRBJ1-2,NA,TRBV3-1,NA,TGTGCCAGCAGCCGCAGAACGGGCCTGGGGCACTATGGCTACACCTTC,CASSRRTGLGHYGYTF
TRBJ1-1,few,TRBV7-6,NA,TGTGCCAGCAGCCCTGGTCTCAGGGGCGACCAGAACACTGAAGCTTTCTTT,CASSPGLRGDQNTEAFF
TRBJ2-1,NA,TRBV5-1,NA,TGCGCCAGCAGCTTTGATCAGGGGAATGAGCAGTTCTTC,CASSFDQGNEQFF
TRBJ2-5,few,TRBV2,NA,TGTGCCAGCAGTTTGACAGGGCGGGGGGAGACCCAGTACTTC,CASSLTGRGETQYF
TRBJ2-7,few,TRBV20-1,TRBD2,TGCAGTGCCTCGACTAGCGGGGAGTACGAGCAGTACTTC,CSASTSGEYEQYF
TRBJ2-5,few,TRBV5-6,NA,TGTGCCAGCAGCTTGGTACCGGCTAACCAAGAGACCCAGTACTTC,CASSLVPANQETQYF